Presented here are 5 T cell receptor beta chains from one specimen sequenced in a study of cytomegalovirus exposure and HLA in healthy donors. 13 Jbeta primers and 60 Vbeta primers were used for the PCR. Libraries were prepared by immunoSEQ multiplex PCR; TCRdb keeps only in-frame clonotypes and omits some of them. The sample carries 130,000 or so clones, around 83% recorded once. The sample consisted of PBMCs. The receptor source for this set is a woman younger than 35 in good health and CMV-seropositive.

V usage is TRBV4-2 and J usage is TRBJ2-3; 10 positions agree with TRBD2. Trimming removed 2 bases from V and 2 bases from J; junction bases left unmatched: 4. CDR3 size: 16 residues. Germline assignment: CDR1 LGHNA and CDR2 YNFKEQ. CDR3 sequence reads: CASSQTSGGVTDTQYF. CDR3 DNA: TGTGCCAGCAGCCAAACCAGCGGGGGGGTCACAGATACGCAGTATTTT.

The chain joins TRBV7-9 to TRBJ1-5; TRBD1 aligns across 9 bases. V lost 5 bases and J lost 10; bases outside the gene matches: 9. CDR3 length equals 14 residues. CDR1 is SEHNR, CDR2 FQNEAQ, per germline (reference sequence). CDR3 nucleotide sequence: TGTGCCAGCAGCCTAGGACAGGGGCTCAACCCCCAGCATTTT. Translating gives CASSLGQGLNPQHF.

V gene TRBV30 combines with J gene TRBJ2-7; TRBD2 agrees at 10 bases. V was pared by 4 bases and J by 2 bases, with 11 bases of the junction left unmatched. Germline loops: CDR1 GTSNPN, CDR2 SVGIG (reference sequence). CDR3 size: 16 residues. CDR3 region: CAWKGSSGGITYEQYF. The CDR3 DNA reads TGTGCCTGGAAGGGGTCTAGCGGGGGTATTACCTACGAGCAGTACTTC. The variable domain in full, completed from reference TRBV30 and TRBJ2-7, reads SQTIHQWPATLVQPVGSPLSLECTVEGTSNPNLYWYRQAAGRGLQLLFYSVGIGQISSEVPQNLSASRPQDRQFILSSKKLLLSDSGFYLCAWKGSSGGITYEQYFGPGTRLTVT.

The chain recombines TRBV7-9 with TRBJ2-5; no firm D call. Trimming removed 4 bases at V and 5 bases at J, with 17 bases between. Germline assignment: CDR1 SEHNR and CDR2 FQNEAQ (reference sequence). CDR3 length equals 15 residues. The CDR3 DNA is TGTGCCAGCAGCTCCTCCCCGGTAGAGAGGGAGACCCAGTACTTC. It is translated as CASSSSPVERETQYF.

The chain recombines TRBV2 with TRBJ2-7; D remains unclear. This CDR3 contains 11 residues. Germline lookup yields CDR1 SNHLY and CDR2 FYNNEI. V gave up 2 bases and J gave up 4 bases, with 3 bases separating them. CDR3 DNA: TGTGCCAGCAGTGAAACTTACGAGCAGTACTTC. Translating gives CASSETYEQYF. Together with reference TRBV2 and TRBJ2-7, the CDR3 gives the full variable domain: EPEVTQTPSHQVTQMGQEVILRCVPISNHLYFYWYRQILGQKVEFLVSFYNNEISEKSEIFDDQFSVERPDGSNFTLKIRSTKLEDSAMYFCASSETYEQYFGPGTRLTVT.